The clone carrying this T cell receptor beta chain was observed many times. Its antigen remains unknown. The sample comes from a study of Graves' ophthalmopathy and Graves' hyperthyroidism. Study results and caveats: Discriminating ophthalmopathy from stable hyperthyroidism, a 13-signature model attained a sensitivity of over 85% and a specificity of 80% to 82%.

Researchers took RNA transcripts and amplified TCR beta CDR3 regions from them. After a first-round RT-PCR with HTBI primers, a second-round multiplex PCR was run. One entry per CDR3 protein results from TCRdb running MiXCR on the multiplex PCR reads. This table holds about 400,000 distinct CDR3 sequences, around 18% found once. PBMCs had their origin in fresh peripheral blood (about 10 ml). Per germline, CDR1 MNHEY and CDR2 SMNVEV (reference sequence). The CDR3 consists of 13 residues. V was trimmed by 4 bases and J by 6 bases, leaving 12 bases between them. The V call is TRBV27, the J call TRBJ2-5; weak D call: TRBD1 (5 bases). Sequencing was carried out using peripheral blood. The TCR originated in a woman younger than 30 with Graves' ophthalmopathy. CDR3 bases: TGTGCCAGCAGTTACAGGAGCATGCAGACCCAGTACTTC. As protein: CASSYRSMQTQYF.